The 23 T cell receptor beta chains reported below all come from one sample, sequenced in a study of T cells in Graves' hyperthyroidism and ophthalmopathy. Amplification of TCR beta CDR3 regions was performed using RNA transcripts as template. Using the HTBI primer set, a first-round RT-PCR was run on the TCR CDR3. From the multiplex PCR reads, TCRdb called clonotypes with MiXCR, one entry per CDR3 protein. The data show around 360,000 distinct CDR3 sequences, with roughly 15% seen just once and under 25% held by the top ten. Input material: blood. The receptors come from a woman in her fifties or sixties with Graves' ophthalmopathy.

The gene calls are TRBV20-1 and TRBJ1-1, with TRBD1 matching 9 bases. The ends lost 3 bases at V and 4 bases at J; junction bases unmatched: 12. From germline, CDR1 is DFQATT and CDR2 SNEGSKA (reference sequence). The CDR3 is 16 amino acids. This chain's CDR3 is CSARRVTGGRFTEAFF. The CDR3, as DNA: TGCAGTGCTAGGAGAGTGACAGGGGGAAGATTCACTGAAGCTTTCTTT.

This clonotype was found a few times. The V call is TRBV4-1, the J call TRBJ2-7; D call uncertain. Germline values: CDR1 MGHRA, CDR2 YSYEKL. The CDR3 is 14 amino acids. Trimming removed 0 bases from V and 0 bases from J, with 6 bases in between. The CDR3 bases are TGCGCCAGCAGCCAAGAGACTTCCTCCTACGAGCAGTACTTC. This codes for CASSQETSSYEQYF.

There are many counts of this clonotype. This chain uses TRBV12-3 or TRBV12-4 with TRBJ2-2, with D perhaps given as TRBD1 or TRBD2 (5 bases each). The CDR3 is made up of 13 amino acids. Trimming took off 7 bases at V and 3 bases at J, with 9 bases between the two ends. For the CDR3, the DNA is TGTGCCAGCACCTGGGGGTACACCGGGGAGCTGTTTTTT. Its translation: CASTWGYTGELFF.

In its sample, this clonotype was seen a few times. The chain couples TRBV5-8 to TRBJ2-1; 11 nucleotides agree with TRBD2. V was clipped by 0 bases and J by 6 bases; unmatched bases: 2. This CDR3 has 15 residues. Germline V gene lookup returns CDR1 SGHTS and CDR2 YDEGEE. The CDR3 coding sequence is TGTGCCAGCAGCTTGGATACTAGCGGGAGCAATGAGCAGTTCTTC. It specifies CASSLDTSGSNEQFF. The entire variable domain, with the rest obtained from reference TRBV5-8 and TRBJ2-1, is as follows: EAGVTQSPTHLIKTRGQQATLRCSPISGHTSVYWYQQALGLGLQFLLWYDEGEERNRGNFPPRFSGRQFPNYSSELNVNALELEDSALYLCASSLDTSGSNEQFFGPGTRLTVL.

This clonotype was found many times. The chain uses TRBV11-2 and TRBJ2-3, with D perhaps TRBD2 (5 bases). CDR3 length: 13 residues. Germline-derived CDR1 and CDR2 are SGHAT and FQNNGV. The ends were cut back, 5 bases at V and 4 bases at J, with 10 bases in the middle. This CDR3 is CASSPDFADTQYF. In DNA, the CDR3 is TGTGCCAGCAGCCCGGACTTTGCAGATACGCAGTATTTT. The full variable domain, with the rest looked up from reference TRBV11-2 and TRBJ2-3, is EAGVAQSPRYKIIEKRQSVAFWCNPISGHATLYWYQQILGQGPKLLIQFQNNGVVDDSQLPKDRFSAERLKGVDSTLKIQPAKLEDSAVYLCASSPDFADTQYFGPGTRLTVL.

Ten or more counts support this clonotype. The V and J genes are TRBV11-2 and TRBJ2-7; 8 bases match TRBD2. The CDR3 sequence is 16 residues long. V lost 4 bases, J lost 2 bases, and 10 bases stayed unmatched. Germline CDR1 SGHAT, CDR2 FQNNGV. CDR3 in DNA: TGTGCCAGCAGCTCCCCTTTACGGGGGGGAACCTACGAGCAGTACTTC. This encodes CASSSPLRGGTYEQYF.

This clonotype has just a few counts. The V call is TRBV6-1, the J call TRBJ2-2; D unclear. CDR1 is MNHNS, CDR2 SASEGT, per germline. The ends were cut back, 5 bases at V and 5 bases at J, with 15 bases in the middle. This CDR3 region has 15 residues. The CDR3 DNA reads TGTGCCAGCAGTTCCCGGGTCTCGGCGACCGGGGAGCTGTTTTTT. It translates to CASSSRVSATGELFF.

This clonotype was seen many times. The V gene is TRBV6-1, the J gene TRBJ2-1; D ambiguous. Germline V lookup: CDR1 MNHNS, CDR2 SASEGT. V lost 5 bases and J 0 bases, leaving 17 bases between the germline ends. The CDR3 length is 17 residues. The CDR3, as DNA: TGTGCCAGCAGTCCTCCTAGGTTTGCCAGCTCCTACAATGAGCAGTTCTTC. This gives the protein CASSPPRFASSYNEQFF.

In its sample, this clonotype was seen many times. The CDR3 loop is CASSPPDRGTTEAFF. For the CDR3, the DNA is TGTGCCAGCAGTCCCCCTGACAGGGGGACCACTGAAGCTTTCTTT. The chain is built from TRBV28 and TRBJ1-1, with TRBD1 matching over 9 bases. J lost 4 bases, V lost 5 bases, and 8 bases had no gene match. This CDR3 comprises 15 residues. Germline V lookup: CDR1 MDHEN, CDR2 SYDVKM.

A few counts support this clonotype. The chain has TRBV28 and TRBJ2-1, with D possibly TRBD2 on 6 matching bases. Trimming took off 7 bases at V and 7 bases at J, with 20 bases between the two ends. The CDR3 totals 15 residues. CDR1 and CDR2 (germline): MDHEN, SYDVKM. The DNA for the CDR3 is TGTGCCAGCACTCCCAGCAGGAGGGTAAGGAATGAGCAGTTCTTC. It translates to CASTPSRRVRNEQFF.

This clonotype was counted many times. V and J are TRBV27 and TRBJ1-3; D is uncertain. CDR1 and CDR2 from the germline V gene are MNHEY and SMNVEV (reference sequence). V was shortened by 7 bases and J by 2 bases, with 12 bases between the two germline ends. The CDR3 extends over 14 amino acids. The CDR3: CASIPSYPGNTIYF. The CDR3 coding sequence is TGTGCCAGCATCCCCAGTTACCCTGGAAACACCATATATTTT.

Concerning this clonotype itself: A much larger clone lies a single base off, so this may be a read error. The chain combines TRBV12-3 or TRBV12-4 with TRBJ2-1; 9 nucleotides line up with TRBD2. The CDR3 contains 15 residues. J lost 6 bases, V lost 3 bases, and 6 bases had no gene match. CDR3 nucleotide sequence: TGTGCCAGCAGTTTTGCGGGAGGGCCCACCAATGAGCAGTTCTTC. Its protein is CASSFAGGPTNEQFF.

V and J are TRBV19 and TRBJ1-2, with D unresolved. CDR1 and CDR2 (germline): LNHDA, SQIVND (reference sequence). Trimming pared 2 bases from V and 4 bases from J, leaving 5 bases between. This CDR3 has 12 amino acids. DNA of the CDR3: TGTGCCAGTAGTATAACGGGCTATGGCTACACCTTC. Encoded protein: CASSITGYGYTF.

This clonotype was detected ten times or more. This sequence joins TRBV2 and TRBJ2-1; the match to TRBD2 covers 10 bases. The V segment lost 7 bases and the J segment 9 bases; nucleotides outside the gene matches: 12. Per the germline V gene, CDR1 is SNHLY and CDR2 is FYNNEI. The CDR3 is 15 amino acids. CDR3 protein: CASTRGGLAGVEQFF. The CDR3 coding sequence is TGTGCCAGCACTCGGGGTGGGCTAGCGGGAGTTGAGCAGTTCTTC. Supplemented by reference TRBV2 and TRBJ2-1, the full variable domain reads EPEVTQTPSHQVTQMGQEVILRCVPISNHLYFYWYRQILGQKVEFLVSFYNNEISEKSEIFDDQFSVERPDGSNFTLKIRSTKLEDSAMYFCASTRGGLAGVEQFFGPGTRLTVL.

The chain carries TRBV20-1 and TRBJ2-7; TRBD1 agrees at 7 bases. The CDR3 length is 15 residues. Germline CDR1 and CDR2: DFQATT and SNEGSKA (reference sequence). CDR3 nucleotides: TGCAGACGCCTCCCCCCCAGGGACAGAGCCTACGAGCAGTACTTC. This sequence encodes CRRLPPRDRAYEQYF.

This CDR3 is CASSQGTSSTGELFF. Here the CDR3 DNA reads TGCGCCAGCAGCCAAGGGACTAGCTCCACCGGGGAGCTGTTTTTT. This chain joins TRBV4-1 and TRBJ2-2, with 8 bases that match TRBD2. Germline V CDR1 and CDR2: MGHRA, YSYEKL. This CDR3 is built from 15 residues. V dropped 1 base and J dropped 4; count of bases not matched to a gene: 2.

This clonotype was seen at least ten times. The genes are TRBV28 and TRBJ2-7; 7 bases are a match to TRBD2. The ends lost 9 bases at V and 3 bases at J; junction bases unmatched: 5. The CDR3 consists of 12 residues. The germline CDR1 and CDR2 sequences are MDHEN and SYDVKM. CDR3 nucleotide sequence: TGTGCCAGTCAGACTAGCTACTACGAGCAGTACTTC. It encodes CASQTSYYEQYF.

This clonotype came up a few times. The CDR3 coding sequence is TGTGCCAGCAGTGCCTCACCGTGGGTGCAAGAGACCCAGTACTTC. This translates into CASSASPWVQETQYF. This chain uses TRBV6-1 with TRBJ2-5, with D unresolved. The CDR3 totals 15 residues. Trimming took 4 bases from V and 2 from J, leaving 14 bases between them. CDR1 is MNHNS, CDR2 SASEGT, per germline.

The chain has TRBV29-1 and TRBJ2-7; perhaps TRBD1 as D (5 bases). Trimming left V 1 base short and J 3 bases short, with 10 bases between. CDR1 and CDR2 from the germline V gene are SQVTM and ANQGSEA. CDR3 size: 13 residues. The CDR3 nucleotides are TGCAGCGTTGAAGGTGAAGGGGTCTACGAGCAGTACTTC. It is translated as CSVEGEGVYEQYF.

Only one count was recorded for this clonotype. V and J are TRBV15 and TRBJ1-5; D not resolved. The CDR3 extends over 14 amino acids. Germline CDR1 LNHNV, CDR2 YYDKDF (reference sequence). V gave up 3 bases and J gave up 2 bases, with 8 bases separating them. The CDR3 DNA reads as TGTGCCACCAGCAGCATGGTCGGCAATCAGCCCCAGCATTTT. It encodes CATSSMVGNQPQHF. Combining the CDR3 with reference TRBV15 and TRBJ1-5 gives the whole variable domain DAMVIQNPRYQVTQFGKPVTLSCSQTLNHNVMYWYQQKSSQAPKLLFHYYDKDFNNEADTPDNFQSRRPNTSFCFLDIRSPGLGDTAMYLCATSSMVGNQPQHFGDGTRLSIL.

The chain joins TRBV27 to TRBJ2-1, with 8 bases aligning to TRBD1. The CDR3 contains 15 residues. J was trimmed by 0 bases and V by 4 bases; bases with no gene match: 2. CDR1 MNHEY and CDR2 SMNVEV come from the germline V gene (reference sequence). CDR3 sequence reads: CASSSTGASYNEQFF. CDR3 nucleotide sequence: TGTGCCAGCAGTTCGACAGGGGCCTCCTACAATGAGCAGTTCTTC.

J is TRBJ2-2 and V is TRBV28, with D perhaps being TRBD1 or TRBD2 (6 bases each). Germline lookup yields CDR1 MDHEN and CDR2 SYDVKM. V was pared by 6 bases and J by 1 base, with 12 bases between. The CDR3 extends over 15 amino acids. The CDR3 bases are TGTGCCAGCAGCCATGGAGGGGGGAACACCGGGGAGCTGTTTTTT. Translating gives CASSHGGGNTGELFF.

This clonotype appeared many times. The rearrangement links TRBV3-1 to TRBJ2-2; D gene unclear. Per germline, CDR1 LGHDT and CDR2 YNNKEL (reference sequence). Trimming pared 0 bases from V and 7 bases from J, leaving 6 bases between. The CDR3 spans 13 residues. Written as DNA, the CDR3 is TGTGCCAGCAGCCAAGAATGGGACGGGGAGCTGTTTTTT. This codes for CASSQEWDGELFF.